The 3 T cell receptor beta chains listed next were all sequenced from one sample in a study of blood T cell repertoires in COVID-19. Sequencing was performed with immunoSEQ multiplex PCR; in TCRdb, only in-frame clones are kept and a portion is missing. The table has roughly 190,000 clones, about three quarters seen once. Material: peripheral blood. These receptors originate from a woman between 45 and 60 years old with active or convalescent COVID-19.

This clone was seen only a few times. The chain links TRBV30 to TRBJ1-1; weak D call: TRBD1 (6 bases). V was shortened by 3 bases and J by 0 bases, with 17 bases between the two germline ends. Per germline, CDR1 GTSNPN and CDR2 SVGIG (reference sequence). This CDR3 spans 16 amino acids. CDR3 protein: CAWRLGAGPMNTEAFF. The CDR3, as DNA: TGTGCCTGGAGGCTGGGGGCAGGGCCCATGAACACTGAAGCTTTCTTT.

The genes are TRBV7-8 and TRBJ2-6, with D possibly being TRBD2 (5 bases). V was shortened by 1 base and J by 4 bases, with 11 bases between the two germline ends. Germline CDR1 is SGHVS and CDR2 is FQNEAQ. The CDR3 loop spans 16 amino acids. CDR3 DNA sequence: TGTGCCAGCAGCTTAGAGACTATCTCCGGGGCCAACGTCCTGACTTTC. This translates into CASSLETISGANVLTF.

Here the CDR3 DNA reads TGTGCCAGCGGCGACAGGGTCCTGGTTGGAAACACCATATATTTT. It is translated as CASGDRVLVGNTIYF. The rearrangement links TRBV2 to TRBJ1-3; TRBD1 matches 7 bases. CDR3 size: 15 residues. Per the germline V gene, CDR1 is SNHLY and CDR2 is FYNNEI. The J segment lost 3 bases and the V segment lost 8 bases, leaving 10 bases of the junction unmatched. Based on the CDR3 plus reference TRBV2 and TRBJ1-3, the full variable domain is EPEVTQTPSHQVTQMGQEVILRCVPISNHLYFYWYRQILGQKVEFLVSFYNNEISEKSEIFDDQFSVERPDGSNFTLKIRSTKLEDSAMYFCASGDRVLVGNTIYFGEGSWLTVV.